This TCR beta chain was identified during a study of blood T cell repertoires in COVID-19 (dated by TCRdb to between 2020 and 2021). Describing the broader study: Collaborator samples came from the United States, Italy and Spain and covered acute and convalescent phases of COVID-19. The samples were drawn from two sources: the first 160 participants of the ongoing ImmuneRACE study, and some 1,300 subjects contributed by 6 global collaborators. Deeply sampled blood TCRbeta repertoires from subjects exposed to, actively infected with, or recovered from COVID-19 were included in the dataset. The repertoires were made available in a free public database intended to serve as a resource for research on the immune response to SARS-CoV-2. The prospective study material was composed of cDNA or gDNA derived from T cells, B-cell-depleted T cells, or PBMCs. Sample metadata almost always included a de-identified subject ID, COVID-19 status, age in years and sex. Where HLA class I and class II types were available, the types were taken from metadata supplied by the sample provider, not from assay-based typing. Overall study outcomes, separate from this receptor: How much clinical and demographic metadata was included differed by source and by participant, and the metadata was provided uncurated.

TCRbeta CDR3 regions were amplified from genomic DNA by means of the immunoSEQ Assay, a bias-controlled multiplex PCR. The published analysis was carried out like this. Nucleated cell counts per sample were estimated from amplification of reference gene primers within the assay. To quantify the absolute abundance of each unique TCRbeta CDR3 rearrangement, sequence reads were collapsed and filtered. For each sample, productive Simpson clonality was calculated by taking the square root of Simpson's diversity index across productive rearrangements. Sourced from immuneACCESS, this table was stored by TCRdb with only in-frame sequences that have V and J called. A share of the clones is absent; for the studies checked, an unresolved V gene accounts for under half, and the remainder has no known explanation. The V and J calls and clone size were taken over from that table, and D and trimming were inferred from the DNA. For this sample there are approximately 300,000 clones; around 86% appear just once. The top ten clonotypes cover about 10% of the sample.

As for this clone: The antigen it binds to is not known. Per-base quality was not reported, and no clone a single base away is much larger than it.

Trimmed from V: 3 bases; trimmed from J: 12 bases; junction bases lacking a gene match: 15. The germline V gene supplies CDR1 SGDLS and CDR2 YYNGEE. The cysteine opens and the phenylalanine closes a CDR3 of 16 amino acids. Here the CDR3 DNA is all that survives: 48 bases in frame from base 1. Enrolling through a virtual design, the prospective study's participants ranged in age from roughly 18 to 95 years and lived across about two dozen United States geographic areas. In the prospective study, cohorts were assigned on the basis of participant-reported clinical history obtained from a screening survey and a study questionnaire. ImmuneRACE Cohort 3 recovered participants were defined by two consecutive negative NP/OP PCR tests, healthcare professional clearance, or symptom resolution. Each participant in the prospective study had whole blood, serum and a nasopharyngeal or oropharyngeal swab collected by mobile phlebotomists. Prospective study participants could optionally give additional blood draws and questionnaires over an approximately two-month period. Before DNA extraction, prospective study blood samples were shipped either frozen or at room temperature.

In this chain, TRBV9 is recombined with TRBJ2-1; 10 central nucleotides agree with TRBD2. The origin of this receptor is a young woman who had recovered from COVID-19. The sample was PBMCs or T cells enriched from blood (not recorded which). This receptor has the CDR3 CASSAGSGGAPLGQFF. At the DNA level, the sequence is TGTGCCAGCAGCGCGGGGAGCGGGGGGGCCCCCTTAGGGCAGTTCTTC.